This passage covers 5 T cell receptor beta chains from one sample sequenced in a study of shared clonotypes between healthy human individuals (dated by TCRdb to 2019 to 2021). The library was produced with the immunoSEQ multiplex PCR assay. The table comes from immuneACCESS by way of TCRdb, which keeps in-frame sequences with V and J called. Part of the clones is missing from these tables; in studies checked, under half for an unresolved V gene and the rest for unknown reasons. The sample table shows about 580,000 clones, and 95% to 98% are seen once. The ten largest clones take up 0.3% of the sample. For the CD8 naive samples, CD45RO-negative cells were positively selected for CCR7, yielding a CD45RA+CCR7+ population from which TemRA cells were excluded. Material: naive CD8+ T cells sorted from blood. Reading the label with the study, this specimen's cell subset or site is: CD45RA+CCR7+. Receptor source: a man aged 25 to 45 in good health.

The chain links TRBV10-2 to TRBJ2-7; 13 nucleotides agree with TRBD2. V lost 8 bases and J lost 4; bases outside the gene matches: 5. CDR1 and CDR2 from the germline V gene are WSHSY and SAAADI. The CDR3 covers 14 residues. The DNA for the CDR3 is TGCGCCAGCCTCGGACTAGCGGGAGCTTACGAGCAGTACTTC. This translates into CASLGLAGAYEQYF.

The chain links TRBV30 to TRBJ2-7; D unresolved. The CDR3 has 11 residues. CDR1 GTSNPN and CDR2 SVGIG come from the germline V gene (reference sequence). Trimming pared 3 bases from V and 3 bases from J, leaving 6 bases between. The CDR3: CAWRQSYEQYF. As DNA, the CDR3 is TGTGCCTGGAGGCAGAGCTACGAGCAGTACTTC. Using reference TRBV30 and TRBJ2-7 for the parts outside the CDR3, the full variable domain is SQTIHQWPATLVQPVGSPLSLECTVEGTSNPNLYWYRQAAGRGLQLLFYSVGIGQISSEVPQNLSASRPQDRQFILSSKKLLLSDSGFYLCAWRQSYEQYFGPGTRLTVT.

J is TRBJ2-1 and V is TRBV29-1; the match to TRBD2 covers 8 bases. The CDR3 totals 13 residues. Germline CDR1 is SQVTM and CDR2 is ANQGSEA. The J segment lost 7 bases and the V segment lost 7 bases, leaving 9 bases of the junction unmatched. The CDR3 loop is CSGSGIIPNEQFF. Here the CDR3 DNA reads TGCAGCGGTAGCGGGATAATACCAAATGAGCAGTTCTTC.

The DNA of the CDR3 is TGCAGCGTTGAAGATCCCCTAGCGAGGTACGAGCAGTACTTC. Amino acids: CSVEDPLARYEQYF. This sequence joins TRBV29-1 and TRBJ2-7, with D possibly matching TRBD2 (6 bases). The CDR3 contains 14 residues. V was clipped by 0 bases and J by 4 bases, with 13 bases between them. The V gene's germline CDR1 is SQVTM and CDR2 ANQGSEA.

J is TRBJ2-7 and V is TRBV29-1; weak D call: TRBD1 (6 bases). The V gene lost 4 bases and the J gene lost 0 bases, with 13 bases spanning the gap. The CDR3 contains 14 residues. CDR1 is SQVTM and CDR2 is ANQGSEA in the germline V gene. CDR3: CSVGSGQSSYEQYF. Here the CDR3 DNA reads TGCAGCGTTGGTTCCGGACAGAGCTCCTACGAGCAGTACTTC.